This T cell receptor (beta chain) emerged from a study of blood T cell repertoires in COVID-19. In the study overall: T cells, B-cell-depleted T cells, or PBMCs supplied cDNA or gDNA.

Source study methods: Amplification with reference gene primers provided the estimates of nucleated cell counts. The method was immunoSEQ multiplex PCR; TCRdb's version includes in-frame clones alone and lacks a portion of them. That table furnishes V, J and clone size, whereas the DNA furnished D and trimming. The sample has a few hundred thousand clones, roughly 90% seen once; the top ten hold about 15%. The CDR3 spans 18 residues. Sequenced sample: PBMCs or T cells enriched from blood (not recorded which). This chain links TRBV21-1 with TRBJ2-2; the table assigns TRBD1, which was not confirmed against the DNA. TRBV21-1 is listed as a pseudogene. This receptor was identified in a man aged 25 to 40 who had been exposed to COVID-19. The CDR3 loop is CASSNNRGRDRGRGELFF. The CDR3 nucleotides read TGTGCCAGCAGCAATAATAGGGGGCGGGACAGGGGCCGCGGGGAGCTGTTTTTT.